This T cell receptor (beta chain) was captured in a study of blood T cell repertoires in COVID-19. Study-wide context: Sites in the United States, Italy and Spain provided acute and convalescent COVID-19 samples.

Clones were read by immunoSEQ multiplex PCR, and TCRdb kept only the in-frame ones, dropping some. The data show more than 250,000 clones, more than 90% seen once. The TCR was taken from a woman younger than 45 who had recovered from COVID-19. The source material was PBMCs or T cells enriched from blood (not recorded which).

In nucleotides, the CDR3 is TGTGCCAGCAGCCCCTGGAGTGCTTCTGGAAACACCATATATTTT. Protein sequence: CASSPWSASGNTIYF. The chain carries TRBV7-2 and TRBJ1-3; D unclear. The germline V gene has CDR1 SGHTA and CDR2 FQGNSA. The CDR3 is 15 amino acids. The V end lost 5 bases, the J end lost 1 base, and 12 bases lay between the germline ends. Full variable domain (rest looked up from reference TRBV7-2 and TRBJ1-3): GAGVSQSPSNKVTEKGKDVELRCDPISGHTALYWYRQSLGQGLEFLIYFQGNSAPDKSGLPSDRFSAERTGGSVSTLTIQRTQQEDSAVYLCASSPWSASGNTIYFGEGSWLTVV.